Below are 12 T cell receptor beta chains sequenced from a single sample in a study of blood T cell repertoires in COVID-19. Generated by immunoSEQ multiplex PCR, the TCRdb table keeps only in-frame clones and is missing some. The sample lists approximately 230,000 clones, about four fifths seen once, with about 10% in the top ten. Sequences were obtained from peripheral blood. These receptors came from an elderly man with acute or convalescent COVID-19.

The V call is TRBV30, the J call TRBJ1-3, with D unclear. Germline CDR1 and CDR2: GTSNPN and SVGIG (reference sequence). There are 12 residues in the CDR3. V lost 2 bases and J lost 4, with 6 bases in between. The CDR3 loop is CAWSLQGNTIYF. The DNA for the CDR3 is TGTGCCTGGAGTCTACAGGGAAACACCATATATTTT.

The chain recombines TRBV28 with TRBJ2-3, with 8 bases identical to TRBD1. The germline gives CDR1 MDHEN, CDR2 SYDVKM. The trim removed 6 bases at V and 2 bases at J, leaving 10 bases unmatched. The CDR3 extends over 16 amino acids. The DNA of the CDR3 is TGTGCCAGCAGCCGGACAGGGAAAGGAGTCACAGATACGCAGTATTTT. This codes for CASSRTGKGVTDTQYF.

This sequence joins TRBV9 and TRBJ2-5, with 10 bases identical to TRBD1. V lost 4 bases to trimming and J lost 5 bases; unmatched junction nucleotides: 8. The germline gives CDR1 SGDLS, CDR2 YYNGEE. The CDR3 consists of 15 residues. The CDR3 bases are TGTGCCAGCAGCCCCGCGGGACAGGGGATCGAGACCCAGTACTTC. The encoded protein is CASSPAGQGIETQYF.

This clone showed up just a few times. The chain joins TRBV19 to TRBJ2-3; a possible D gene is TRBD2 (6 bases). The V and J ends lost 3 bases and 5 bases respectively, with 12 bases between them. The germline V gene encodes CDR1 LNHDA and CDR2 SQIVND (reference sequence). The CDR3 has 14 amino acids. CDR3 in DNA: TGTGCCAGTAGTATTCGGGGGACGGGAGATACGCAGTATTTT. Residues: CASSIRGTGDTQYF.

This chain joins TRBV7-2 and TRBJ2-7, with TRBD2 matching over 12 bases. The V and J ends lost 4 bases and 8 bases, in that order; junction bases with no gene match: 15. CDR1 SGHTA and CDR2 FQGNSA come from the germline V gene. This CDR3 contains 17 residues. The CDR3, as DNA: TGTGCCAGCAGCTCCCGGACTAGCGGGACCTACCTATTACAGCAGTACTTC. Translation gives CASSSRTSGTYLLQQYF.

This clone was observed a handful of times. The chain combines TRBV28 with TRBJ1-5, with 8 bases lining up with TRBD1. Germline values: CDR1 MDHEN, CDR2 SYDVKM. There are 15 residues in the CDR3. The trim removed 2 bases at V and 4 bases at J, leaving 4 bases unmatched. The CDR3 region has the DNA TGTGCCAGCAGTTTAGGGACAGGAATAAATCAGCCCCAGCATTTT. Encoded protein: CASSLGTGINQPQHF.

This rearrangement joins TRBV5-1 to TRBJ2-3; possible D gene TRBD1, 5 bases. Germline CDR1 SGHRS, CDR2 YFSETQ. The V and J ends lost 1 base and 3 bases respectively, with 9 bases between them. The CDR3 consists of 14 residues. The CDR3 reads CASSLTGFTDTQYF. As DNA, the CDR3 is TGCGCCAGCAGCTTGACAGGCTTTACAGATACGCAGTATTTT.

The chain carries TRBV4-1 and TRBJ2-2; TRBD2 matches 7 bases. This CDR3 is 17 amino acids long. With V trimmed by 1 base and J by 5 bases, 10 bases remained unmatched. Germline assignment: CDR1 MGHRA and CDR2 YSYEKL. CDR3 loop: CASSQVGGRSGTGELFF. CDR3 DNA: TGCGCCAGCAGCCAAGTGGGCGGGAGAAGTGGGACCGGGGAGCTGTTTTTT.

This chain's CDR3 is CASSVDGRSYEQYF. Written as DNA, the CDR3 is TGTGCCAGCAGCGTAGATGGCAGGTCCTACGAGCAGTACTTC. This chain joins TRBV9 and TRBJ2-7; D is unclear. Trimming stripped 0 bases from V and 1 base from J, with 8 bases between. Germline assignment: CDR1 SGDLS and CDR2 YYNGEE. The CDR3 loop spans 14 amino acids.

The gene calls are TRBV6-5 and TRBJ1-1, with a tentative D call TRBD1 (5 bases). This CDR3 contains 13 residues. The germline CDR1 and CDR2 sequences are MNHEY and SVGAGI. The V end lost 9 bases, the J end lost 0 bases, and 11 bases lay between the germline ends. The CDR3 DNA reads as TGTGCCAGTCTCTGGACATTGAACACTGAAGCTTTCTTT. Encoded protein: CASLWTLNTEAFF.

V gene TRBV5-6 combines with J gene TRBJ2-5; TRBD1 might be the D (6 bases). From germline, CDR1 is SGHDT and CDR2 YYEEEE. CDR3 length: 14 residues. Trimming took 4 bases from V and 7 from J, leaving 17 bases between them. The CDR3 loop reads CASSLPQGKGTQYF. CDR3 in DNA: TGTGCCAGCAGCCTTCCTCAGGGGAAAGGGACCCAGTACTTC.

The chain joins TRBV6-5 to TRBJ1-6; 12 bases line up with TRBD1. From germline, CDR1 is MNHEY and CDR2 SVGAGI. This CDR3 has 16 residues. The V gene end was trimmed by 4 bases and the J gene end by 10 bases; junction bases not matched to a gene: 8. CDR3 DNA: TGTGCCAGCAGTTCGCCGGGACAGGGGGCGAGATCACCCCTCCACTTT. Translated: CASSSPGQGARSPLHF.